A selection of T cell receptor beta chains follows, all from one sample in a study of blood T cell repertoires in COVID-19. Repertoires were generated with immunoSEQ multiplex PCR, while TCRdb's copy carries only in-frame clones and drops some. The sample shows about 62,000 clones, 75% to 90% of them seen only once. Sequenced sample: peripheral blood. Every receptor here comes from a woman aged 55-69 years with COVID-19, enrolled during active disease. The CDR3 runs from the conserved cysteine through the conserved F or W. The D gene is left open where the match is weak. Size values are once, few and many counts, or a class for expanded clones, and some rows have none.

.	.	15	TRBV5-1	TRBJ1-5	TGCGCCAGCAGTCCCGCCCCTACCAGCAATCAGCCCCAGCATTTT	CASSPAPTSNQPQHF
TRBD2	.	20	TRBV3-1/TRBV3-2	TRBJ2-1	TGTGCCAGCAGCCCTTCCGGGACGGACCGATCTAGCGGGAGTTCCCATGAGCAGTTCTTC	CASSPSGTDRSSGSSHEQFF
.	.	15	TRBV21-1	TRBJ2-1	TGTGCCAGCAGCATCCCTAGCGGGAGCAGGGATGAGCAGTTCTTC	CASSIPSGSRDEQFF
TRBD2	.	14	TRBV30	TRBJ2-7	TGTGCCTGGAGAGGCGGGAGAGGGTCCTACGAGCAGTACTTC	CAWRGGRGSYEQYF
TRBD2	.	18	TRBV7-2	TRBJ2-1	TGTGCCAGCAGCTTAGGGCCAACCACTAGCGGGAGAGGCGGTGAGCAGTTCTTC	CASSLGPTTSGRGGEQFF
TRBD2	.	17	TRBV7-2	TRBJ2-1	TGTGCCAGCAGCTTAGACGGGACTAGCGGGAGGGCAAATGAGCAGTTCTTC	CASSLDGTSGRANEQFF
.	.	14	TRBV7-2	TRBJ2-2	TGTGCCAGCAGCTTAGTTACCAGCACCGGGGAGCTGTTTTTT	CASSLVTSTGELFF
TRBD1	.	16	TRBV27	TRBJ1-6	TGTGCCAGCAGTTTATACTTACCGGGACAGAATTCACCCCTCCACTTT	CASSLYLPGQNSPLHF
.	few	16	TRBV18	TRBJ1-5	TGTGCCAGCTCAGATTTTTCTCGGGTATCCAATCAGCCCCAGCATTTT	CASSDFSRVSNQPQHF
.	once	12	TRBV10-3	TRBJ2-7	TGTGCCATCAGTGTGACTGGCTACGAGCAGTACTTC	CAISVTGYEQYF
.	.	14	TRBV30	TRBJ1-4	TGTGCGTCATCGAGCATTGAGGGGGTTGAAAAACTGTTTTTT	CASSSIEGVEKLFF